This TCR beta chain originates from a study of cytomegalovirus exposure and HLA in healthy donors. Germline loops: CDR1 MDHEN, CDR2 SYDVKM. After removal of 4 bases from V and 3 bases from J, the junction contained 4 bases not matched to a gene. The CDR3 extends over 16 amino acids. PCR employed 60 Vbeta and 13 Jbeta primers. Generated by immunoSEQ multiplex PCR, the TCRdb table keeps only in-frame clones and is missing some. The table shows under 200,000 clones, with approximately 86% occurring only once. Among the donors, all were healthy bone marrow donors. Regarding the study as a whole: In a later analysis, V- and J-gene trimming of beta chains associated with a DCLRE1C missense variant, replicated independently. While the bulk of TCR sequences proved rare, some public TCRs turned up in many donors.

Details on this clone: Its specificity is unknown.

V usage is TRBV28 and J usage is TRBJ2-1; 12 bases fit TRBD2. This clonotype was sampled from a woman aged 30 to 39 in good health and CMV-seronegative. The specimen was PBMCs. CDR3 nucleotides: TGTGCCAGCAGTTCACTAGCGGGAGGACACTACAATGAGCAGTTCTTC. Its protein is CASSSLAGGHYNEQFF.